Following are 16 T cell receptor beta chains from one sample sequenced in a study of T-cell reconstitution after alpha-beta-depleted transplantation in children. Unique molecular identifiers were incorporated into the prepared TCRbeta library. TCRdb reprocessed the PCR reads with MiXCR, giving one entry per CDR3 protein. The sample lists 200,000 to 250,000 distinct CDR3 sequences; about 11% were seen once. Material: PBMCs, obtained before TCRalphabeta/CD19-depleted stem cell transplant. All receptors come from a child in the first two years of life with acute myeloid leukemia, due to receive a stem cell transplant.

There are many counts of this clonotype. V is TRBV5-6 and J is TRBJ2-1; D possibly corresponds to TRBD1 (5 bases). Germline V lookup: CDR1 SGHDT, CDR2 YYEEEE. The CDR3 length is 15 residues. V was pared by 1 base and J by 6 bases, with 14 bases between. DNA of the CDR3: TGTGCCAGCAGCTTGTCGCAGGGTCCCTTCAATGAGCAGTTCTTC. Translated, it gives CASSLSQGPFNEQFF.

The chain recombines TRBV28 with TRBJ2-3; D is unresolved. Germline CDR1 MDHEN, CDR2 SYDVKM. This CDR3 spans 11 amino acids. V gave up 2 bases and J gave up 7 bases, with 4 bases separating them. The CDR3 coding sequence is TGTGCCAGCAGTTTAGTCCATACGCAGTATTTT. Protein sequence: CASSLVHTQYF.

This clonotype appeared many times. V gene TRBV20-1 combines with J gene TRBJ2-1, with 7 positions matching TRBD2. With 6 bases clipped from V and 11 bases from J, the junction kept 4 bases outside the gene matches. Germline V lookup: CDR1 DFQATT, CDR2 SNEGSKA (reference sequence). The length of the CDR3 is 10 residues. For the CDR3, the DNA is TGCAGTGCAAGGAGCGGGAAGCAGTTCTTC. Its translation: CSARSGKQFF.

As regards this clonotype: This may come from a read error, since a much larger clone is one base off. The chain couples TRBV20-1 to TRBJ1-1, with 7 bases fitting TRBD1. CDR3 length: 16 amino acids. The germline CDR1 and CDR2 sequences are DFQATT and SNEGSKA (reference sequence). In nucleotides, the CDR3 is TGCAGTGTTAGAGAACCGGGACAGCGTAGGATTGATCGAGCTTTCTTT. Amino acid sequence: CSVREPGQRRIDRAFF.

In regard to this clonotype: A clone one base away is much larger, so this may be a read error. The genes are TRBV11-2 and TRBJ2-7, with 7 bases matching TRBD2. V shed 3 bases and J 4 bases; nucleotides not matched to a gene: 6. CDR1 SGHAT and CDR2 FQNNGV come from the germline V gene. The CDR3 extends over 14 amino acids. CDR3 bases: TGTGCCAGCAGCTTCCTGGGAGGGCCGTACGAGCAGTACTTC. The encoded protein is CASSFLGGPYEQYF. Variable domain in full (rest from reference TRBV11-2 and TRBJ2-7): EAGVAQSPRYKIIEKRQSVAFWCNPISGHATLYWYQQILGQGPKLLIQFQNNGVVDDSQLPKDRFSAERLKGVDSTLKIQPAKLEDSAVYLCASSFLGGPYEQYFGPGTRLTVT.

This clonotype was recorded at least ten times. CDR3 coding DNA: TGCGCCAGCAGCTTACAACAGGGGGCCGGGGATTCACCCCTCCACTTT. Its protein product is CASSLQQGAGDSPLHF. V gene TRBV5-1 combines with J gene TRBJ1-6, with TRBD1 matching 9 bases. After removal of 2 bases from V and 8 bases from J, the junction contained 8 bases not matched to a gene. Germline assignment: CDR1 SGHRS and CDR2 YFSETQ. This CDR3 region has 16 residues.

Ten or more counts support this clonotype. The chain carries TRBV3-1 and TRBJ2-1; D may be TRBD2 (5 bases). V was shortened by 4 bases and J by 4 bases, with 11 bases between the two germline ends. CDR3 length: 14 residues. Germline loops: CDR1 LGHDT, CDR2 YNNKEL (reference sequence). CDR3 in amino acids: CASSRTRAYNEQFF. The CDR3 region has the DNA TGTGCCAGCAGCCGCACTAGAGCTTACAATGAGCAGTTCTTC.

This clonotype was recorded at least ten times. Here the CDR3 DNA reads TGCGCCAGCAGCCACGCCGGGAGAGATTGGGGAGTCGAGCAGTTCTTC. The encoded protein is CASSHAGRDWGVEQFF. The V and J genes are TRBV4-1 and TRBJ2-1, with D possibly TRBD2 on 6 matching bases. This CDR3 spans 16 amino acids. Per the germline V gene, CDR1 is MGHRA and CDR2 is YSYEKL. Between the trimmed V and J ends, which lost 3 bases and 10 bases, there was a span of 22 bases.

This clonotype has ten or more counts. The chain has TRBV6-5 and TRBJ1-5, with a possible D match to TRBD1 (5 bases). The CDR3 spans 15 residues. Germline assignment: CDR1 MNHEY and CDR2 SVGAGI. Trimming shortened V by 0 bases and J by 7 bases, and 13 bases separated the two germline ends. As DNA, the CDR3 is TGTGCCAGCAGTTACTCGAGCCAGGGTGGACAGCCCCAGCATTTT. Protein product: CASSYSSQGGQPQHF.

This clonotype showed up many times. The chain uses TRBV27 and TRBJ1-1, with TRBD1 matching 7 bases. CDR1 MNHEY and CDR2 SMNVEV come from the germline V gene (reference sequence). J gave up 1 base and V 6 bases, and 14 bases lay outside the gene matches. CDR3 length: 17 amino acids. CDR3 coding DNA: TGTGCCAGCAGCCCCCGCCTTTACCGACAGGGGAACACTGAAGCTTTCTTT. Translating it yields CASSPRLYRQGNTEAFF.

The rearrangement uses TRBV5-6 and TRBJ2-1; the D gene is possibly TRBD1 (5 bases). The V end was cut by 4 bases, the J end by 7 bases, with 18 bases between. The CDR3 contains 15 residues. The germline gives CDR1 SGHDT, CDR2 YYEEEE. CDR3 loop: CASSPGQGTGNEQFF. The CDR3 region has the DNA TGTGCCAGCAGCCCCGGGCAGGGAACTGGGAATGAGCAGTTCTTC. The full variable domain, in which reference TRBV5-6 and TRBJ2-1 provide the parts outside the CDR3, is DAGVTQSPTHLIKTRGQQVTLRCSPKSGHDTVSWYQQALGQGPQFIFQYYEEEERQRGNFPDRFSGHQFPNYSSELNVNALLLGDSALYLCASSPGQGTGNEQFFGPGTRLTVL.

Regarding this clonotype: A clone one base away is much larger, so this may be a read error. V is TRBV20-1 and J is TRBJ2-5; 8 bases agree with TRBD1. This CDR3 has 13 amino acids. Germline V lookup: CDR1 DFQATT, CDR2 SNEGSKA (reference sequence). Trimming took 6 bases from V and 1 from J; bases not matched to a gene: 4. The chain's CDR3 is CSATQGVQETQYF. The CDR3 bases are TGCAGTGCCACACAGGGGGTCCAAGAGACCCAGTACTTC.

This clonotype was counted many times. The chain links TRBV18 to TRBJ1-1; no firm D call. The germline V and J ends were trimmed by 0 bases and 11 bases, with 16 bases remaining between them. The germline gives CDR1 KGHSH, CDR2 LQKENI. The CDR3 length is 14 residues. The chain's CDR3 is CASSPPADPRGAFF. CDR3 in DNA: TGTGCCAGCTCACCACCGGCGGATCCAAGAGGGGCTTTCTTT.

This clonotype has ten or more counts. The chain links TRBV5-1 to TRBJ2-1; 7 bases match TRBD2. J lost 0 bases, V lost 3 bases, and 9 bases had no gene match. This CDR3 has 17 residues. Per the germline V gene, CDR1 is SGHRS and CDR2 is YFSETQ. In nucleotides, the CDR3 is TGCGCCAGCAGCTCCAAGCCAGCGGGAAACTCCTACAATGAGCAGTTCTTC. Translated, it gives CASSSKPAGNSYNEQFF. Based on the CDR3 plus reference TRBV5-1 and TRBJ2-1, the full variable domain is KAGVTQTPRYLIKTRGQQVTLSCSPISGHRSVSWYQQTPGQGLQFLFEYFSETQRNKGNFPGRFSGRQFSNSRSEMNVSTLELGDSALYLCASSSKPAGNSYNEQFFGPGTRLTVL.

This clonotype has ten or more counts. The junction departs from the called germline gene at one end, perhaps through a read error. V usage is TRBV28 and J usage is TRBJ1-2; D may be TRBD1 (6 bases). The germline V gene has CDR1 MDHEN and CDR2 SYDVKM. This CDR3 region has 13 residues. CDR3 sequence: CAHWGASDYGYTF. For the CDR3, the DNA is TGCGCGCATTGGGGGGCCTCGGACTATGGCTACACCTTC.

This clonotype was seen at least ten times. V gene TRBV6-5 combines with J gene TRBJ2-6, with D hard to call. Germline V lookup: CDR1 MNHEY, CDR2 SVGAGI. The CDR3 is 16 residues long. Trimming pared 2 bases from V and 0 bases from J, leaving 8 bases between. CDR3 nucleotides: TGTGCCAGCAGTTACAGAACCGTCTCTGGGGCCAACGTCCTGACTTTC. Its protein is CASSYRTVSGANVLTF.